Included here is one T cell receptor beta chain sequence, with context. Here immunoSEQ multiplex PCR was the method, and the copy in TCRdb shows in-frame clones only, minus some. The table lists approximately 40,000 clones, about nine tenths of them singletons. The sample belongs to a study of T cell changes during pregnancy in multiple sclerosis. CDR1 SGDLS and CDR2 YYNGEE come from the germline V gene. The germline V and J ends were trimmed by 0 bases and 3 bases, with 15 bases remaining between them. The CDR3 is 16 amino acids. This clonotype was sampled from a female donor with multiple sclerosis, enrolled in a pregnancy study. The rearrangement uses TRBV9 and TRBJ2-5; a possible D gene is TRBD2 (6 bases). The sample was CD4+ T cells from peripheral blood mononuclear cells, taken in the third trimester of pregnancy. The CDR3 loop reads CASSVGGVAGEETQYF. DNA for the CDR3: TGTGCCAGCAGCGTAGGGGGGGTCGCCGGGGAAGAGACCCAGTACTTC.